Listed below are T cell receptor beta chains from one sample, sequenced in a study of Ad26.COV2.S vaccination and SARS-CoV-2 variants. Method: immunoSEQ multiplex PCR; TCRdb's copy keeps in-frame clones and lacks some. The sample has about 320,000 clones; 85% to 90% are singletons. The sample consisted of peripheral blood, taken in a trial of Ad26.COV2.S vaccine versus placebo. The receptors originated from a person aged 18-60 years who received the Ad26.COV2.S COVID-19 vaccine or a placebo. The CDR3 runs from the conserved cysteine through the conserved F or W. A D gene is named only where the DNA matches it firmly. Clone size, where shown, is once, few, many, or a class for clones that have expanded.

TRBD2	TRBV24-1	TRBJ2-1	NA	CATSDPSGERGGLNEQFF	TGTGCCACCAGTGACCCCTCGGGGGAGCGGGGGGGCTTAAATGAGCAGTTCTTC
TRBD1	TRBV30	TRBJ1-2	NA	CAWSASGTGYRTKYGYTF	TGTGCCTGGAGCGCCTCCGGGACAGGGTATAGGACGAAATATGGCTACACCTTC
NA	TRBV10-3	TRBJ2-3	NA	CAISDRPGPSTDTQYF	TGTGCCATCAGTGATCGGCCAGGACCAAGCACAGATACGCAGTATTTT
NA	TRBV15	TRBJ1-5	NA	CATSTGGRNQPQHF	TGTGCCACCAGCACTGGGGGGCGCAATCAGCCCCAGCATTTT
NA	TRBV29-1	TRBJ2-3	NA	CSGSTDTQYF	TGCAGCGGTAGCACAGATACGCAGTATTTT
NA	TRBV27	TRBJ1-2	NA	CASLGRESHGYTF	TGTGCCTCCTTGGGGAGGGAATCGCATGGCTACACCTTC
TRBD1	TRBV6-5	TRBJ2-1	NA	CASSPRDSYNEQFF	TGTGCCAGCAGTCCTAGGGACAGCTACAATGAGCAGTTCTTC
NA	TRBV21-1	TRBJ1-2	NA	CASSKGPGGWKNYGYTF	TGTGCCAGCAGCAAAGGGCCCGGTGGTTGGAAGAACTATGGCTACACCTTC
TRBD1	TRBV7-9	TRBJ2-7	NA	CASSPGTGLKEQYF	TGTGCCAGCAGCCCAGGGACAGGGTTGAAGGAGCAGTACTTC
TRBD2	TRBV7-2	TRBJ2-1	NA	CASSPRGLAGVSSYNEQFF	TGTGCCAGCAGCCCCAGAGGACTAGCGGGGGTTAGCTCCTACAATGAGCAGTTCTTC
TRBD2	TRBV11-2	TRBJ2-5	NA	CASTRGLDQETQYF	TGTGCCAGCACCAGAGGACTAGACCAAGAGACCCAGTACTTC
NA	TRBV7-2	TRBJ1-1	NA	CASSLQGRITEAFF	TGTGCCAGCAGCTTGCAGGGACGGATCACTGAAGCTTTCTTT
NA	TRBV20-1	TRBJ2-3	NA	CSASKLLTDTQYF	TGCAGTGCTAGTAAGCTACTCACAGATACGCAGTATTTT
TRBD1	TRBV20-1	TRBJ1-6	many	CSASGTGVSPLHF	TGCAGTGCTAGTGGGACAGGGGTATCACCCCTCCACTTT
NA	TRBV9	TRBJ2-5	NA	CASSVGGDRETQYF	TGTGCCAGCAGCGTAGGGGGGGATCGGGAGACCCAGTACTTC
NA	TRBV5-1	TRBJ1-1	NA	CASSSEGSEAFF	TGCGCCAGCAGCTCCGAGGGCTCTGAAGCTTTCTTT
NA	TRBV5-1	TRBJ1-2	NA	CASSLAHGGPVNYGYTF	TGCGCCAGCAGCTTGGCCCACGGGGGTCCCGTGAACTATGGCTACACCTTC
NA	TRBV18	TRBJ1-3	NA	CASSRAGSNTIYF	TGTGCCAGCTCACGGGCCGGCTCAAACACCATATATTTT
NA	TRBV5-1	TRBJ2-7	NA	CASREPGAEQYF	TGCGCCAGCAGGGAGCCAGGGGCCGAGCAGTACTTC